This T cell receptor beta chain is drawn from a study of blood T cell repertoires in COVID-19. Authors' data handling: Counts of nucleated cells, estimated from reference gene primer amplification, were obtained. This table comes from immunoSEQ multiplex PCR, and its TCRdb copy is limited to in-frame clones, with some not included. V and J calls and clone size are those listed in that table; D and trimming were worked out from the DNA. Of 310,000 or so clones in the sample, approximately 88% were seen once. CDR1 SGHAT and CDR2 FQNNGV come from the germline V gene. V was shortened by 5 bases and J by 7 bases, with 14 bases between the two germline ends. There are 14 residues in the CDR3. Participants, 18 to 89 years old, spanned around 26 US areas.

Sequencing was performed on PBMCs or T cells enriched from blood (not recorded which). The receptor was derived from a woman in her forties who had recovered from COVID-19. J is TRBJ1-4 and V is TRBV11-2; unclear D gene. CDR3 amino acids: CASSPFGEGEKLFF. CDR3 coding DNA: TGTGCCAGCAGCCCCTTCGGAGAGGGTGAAAAACTGTTTTTT. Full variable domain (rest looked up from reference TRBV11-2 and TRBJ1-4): EAGVAQSPRYKIIEKRQSVAFWCNPISGHATLYWYQQILGQGPKLLIQFQNNGVVDDSQLPKDRFSAERLKGVDSTLKIQPAKLEDSAVYLCASSPFGEGEKLFFGSGTQLSVL.